The source of this TCR beta chain is a study of spatial heterogeneity in lung cancer. In the study overall: The donor population consisted of over 55 patients with untreated, early-stage non-small cell lung cancer.

This clonotype was detected ten times or more. Its antigen is not identified. The V gene end was trimmed by 5 bases and the J gene end by 4 bases; junction bases not matched to a gene: 6. Germline V gives CDR1 SEHNR, CDR2 FQNEAQ (reference sequence). This CDR3 comprises 16 residues. Study observations and caveats: Blood showed ubiquitous tumor TCRs more often at resection than at routine follow-up.

TCRdb re-called the 5' RACE reads through MiXCR, storing one row per CDR3 protein. Here the sample spans tens of thousands of distinct CDR3 sequences, roughly 7% being singletons. Time point specified: blood at routine non-recurrence follow-up after resection. Extraction of whole RNA from tumor, nontumor lung or frozen PBMC preceded unsorted sequencing. The chain is built from TRBV7-9 and TRBJ1-6, with TRBD1 identical over 9 bases. The sample here was PBMCs, taken at follow-up. The source is a female donor with early-stage non-small cell lung cancer. The CDR3 sequence is CASSLGQGFYNSPLHF. Here the CDR3 DNA reads TGTGCCAGCAGCCTGGGACAGGGTTTTTATAATTCACCCCTCCACTTT.